The following is a T cell receptor beta chain sequence with its context. What it recognizes is unknown. The sample originates from a study of Ad26.COV2.S vaccination and SARS-CoV-2 variants. Treatment of the sample: some 20 received Ad26.COV2.S at low or high dose, single or two shots; a few received placebo; per-sample allocation not given. Specimens were obtained on day 63 following the first vaccine or placebo injection. Study outcomes and limitations: The TCR breadth and depth analyses may have produced an underestimate of total T cell responses.

Repertoires were generated with immunoSEQ multiplex PCR, while TCRdb's copy carries only in-frame clones and drops some. The sample consists of around 340,000 clones, 88% of them appearing once. V dropped 5 bases and J dropped 2 bases, with 12 bases sitting between them. CDR3 size: 14 residues. Germline V lookup: CDR1 SGHTA, CDR2 FQGNSA. The chain combines TRBV7-2 with TRBJ1-1; TRBD1 might be the D (6 bases). This sequence originates from a person between 18 and 65 years old who received the Ad26.COV2.S COVID-19 vaccine or a placebo. The sample was peripheral blood, taken in a trial of Ad26.COV2.S vaccine versus placebo. This chain's CDR3 is CASSPQGLNTEAFF. The CDR3 region has the DNA TGTGCCAGCAGCCCACAGGGCCTTAACACTGAAGCTTTCTTT. The variable domain in full, completed from reference TRBV7-2 and TRBJ1-1, reads GAGVSQSPSNKVTEKGKDVELRCDPISGHTALYWYRQSLGQGLEFLIYFQGNSAPDKSGLPSDRFSAERTGGSVSTLTIQRTQQEDSAVYLCASSPQGLNTEAFFGQGTRLTVV.